Listed here are 27 T cell receptor beta chains from one sample, sequenced in a study of CD8+CD57+ T cells in acquired aplastic anemia. The authors sequenced patients whose flow cytometry had shown CD8+CD57+ cell expansion. Genomic DNA provided the template from which TCR beta VDJ and CDR3 profiles were obtained. TCRdb used MiXCR to reprocess the reads, holding one entry per CDR3 protein. The sample shows 95,000 to 150,000 distinct CDR3 sequences, roughly 55% of them seen only once. Input material: sorted CD4+, CD8+, or CD8+CD57+ T cells (not recorded which) from PBMCs. The receptors shown here come from a human donor with aplastic anemia.

This clonotype was seen ten or more times. The chain joins TRBV9 to TRBJ2-3; 7 bases are shared with TRBD1. The CDR3 sequence is 14 residues long. Germline V gene sequence: CDR1 SGDLS, CDR2 YYNGEE. Unmatched junction bases numbered 3, after V lost 5 bases and J lost 0 bases. CDR3 sequence reads: CASRGDSSTDTQYF. In DNA, the CDR3 is TGTGCCAGCAGGGGGGACAGTAGCACAGATACGCAGTATTTT.

This clonotype was picked up a small number of times. The CDR3 DNA reads as TGTGCCAGCAGCTTGTCTTTCCGGGGGGCCGAGCAGTTCTTC. Its translation: CASSLSFRGAEQFF. The V call is TRBV2, the J call TRBJ2-1; a weak D match, TRBD2 (7 bases). Trimming left V 6 bases short and J 10 bases short, with 19 bases between. This CDR3 contains 14 residues. Germline CDR1 is SNHLY and CDR2 is FYNNEI.

In this sample, this clonotype is large. The chain is built from TRBV7-9 and TRBJ2-7; TRBD1 agrees at 8 bases. Trimming at V came to 4 bases and at J to 5 bases, leaving 10 bases not matched to a gene. CDR1 is SEHNR and CDR2 is FQNEAQ in the germline V gene (reference sequence). The CDR3 has 15 residues. The CDR3 spells CASSSKLGRGHEQYF. DNA for the CDR3: TGTGCCAGCAGCTCCAAGTTGGGCAGGGGGCACGAGCAGTACTTC.

The rearrangement uses TRBV2 and TRBJ1-6; D not resolved. Germline V CDR1 and CDR2: SNHLY, FYNNEI. V lost 5 bases, J lost 9 bases, and 8 bases lay in between. The CDR3 extends over 12 amino acids. This CDR3 reads CASSTYGSPLHF. The DNA of the CDR3 is TGTGCCAGCAGTACCTACGGTTCACCCCTCCACTTT.

J is TRBJ2-7 and V is TRBV29-1; 11 nucleotides agree with TRBD2. Trimming took 7 bases from V and 2 from J; bases not matched to a gene: 10. Germline assignment: CDR1 SQVTM and CDR2 ANQGSEA. The CDR3 extends over 15 amino acids. CDR3 residues: CSAVTGTSGTYEQYF. The CDR3 nucleotides are TGCAGCGCCGTCACCGGGACTAGCGGTACCTACGAGCAGTACTTC.

The J gene is TRBJ2-7, the V gene TRBV2; TRBD1 agrees at 9 bases. The CDR3 runs 15 residues. Unmatched junction bases numbered 4, after V lost 4 bases and J lost 0 bases. The germline CDR1 and CDR2 sequences are SNHLY and FYNNEI. Written as DNA, the CDR3 is TGTGCCAGCAGTGGGACAGGGGCTGACTCCTACGAGCAGTACTTC. Its translation is CASSGTGADSYEQYF.

Notes on this clonotype: One end of the junction does not line up with germline, which may come from a read error. The chain recombines TRBV10-2 with TRBJ1-6; perhaps TRBD1 as D (5 bases). The CDR3 covers 14 residues. The germline gives CDR1 WSHSY, CDR2 SAAADI. CDR3 protein: CAIDDGAGNSPLHF. DNA for the CDR3: TGTGCCATAGACGACGGGGCAGGGAATTCACCCCTCCACTTT.

With regard to this clonotype: A read error may account for a junction end that differs from germline. The V and J genes are TRBV18 and TRBJ2-3, with D tentatively TRBD2 (6 bases). CDR1 and CDR2 (germline): KGHSH, LQKENI. CDR3 length: 14 residues. This CDR3 is CTSSPTRSADTQYF. The CDR3 DNA follows: TGCACCAGCTCTCCGACTAGATCCGCAGATACGCAGTATTTT.

V is TRBV11-1 and J is TRBJ2-3, with D hard to call. V lost 5 bases and J 2 bases, leaving 14 bases between the germline ends. Germline assignment: CDR1 SGHAT and CDR2 FQDESV (reference sequence). The CDR3 totals 15 residues. In DNA form, the CDR3 reads TGTGCCAGCAGCCCAAACTTGTGGAACACAGATACGCAGTATTTT. As protein: CASSPNLWNTDTQYF. Full variable domain (remainder filled in from reference TRBV11-1 and TRBJ2-3): EAEVAQSPRYKITEKSQAVAFWCDPISGHATLYWYRQILGQGPELLVQFQDESVVDDSQLPKDRFSAERLKGVDSTLKIQPAELGDSAMYLCASSPNLWNTDTQYFGPGTRLTVL.

The gene calls are TRBV2 and TRBJ1-1; no definite D call. V was trimmed by 2 bases and J by 1 base, leaving 8 bases between them. The CDR3 spans 14 residues. CDR1 and CDR2 (germline): SNHLY, FYNNEI. The CDR3 spells CASSESSGNTEAFF. The CDR3 nucleotides read TGTGCCAGCAGTGAATCTAGCGGGAACACTGAAGCTTTCTTT.

This clonotype was observed at least ten times. The chain carries TRBV7-9 and TRBJ2-2; D not resolved. Per germline, CDR1 SEHNR and CDR2 FQNEAQ (reference sequence). V was pared by 1 base and J by 1 base, with 4 bases between. CDR3 length: 14 residues. CDR3 sequence (DNA): TGTGCCAGCAGCTTAGTGGTGAACACCGGGGAGCTGTTTTTT. Translating it yields CASSLVVNTGELFF.

In its sample, this clonotype was seen a few times. The J gene is TRBJ2-2, the V gene TRBV11-2; 7 bases line up with TRBD2. Germline V gene data show CDR1 as SGHAT and CDR2 as FQNNGV. The junction had 10 bases not matched to a gene; V was cut back by 3 bases and J by 6 bases. The CDR3 has 16 residues. CDR3 loop: CASSFLAGDLPGELFF. The CDR3 DNA reads as TGTGCCAGCAGCTTCTTGGCGGGAGATCTCCCCGGGGAGCTGTTTTTT.

The V gene is TRBV9, the J gene TRBJ1-2; D not resolved. This CDR3 region has 14 residues. Trimming shortened V by 0 bases and J by 8 bases, and 14 bases separated the two germline ends. CDR1 is SGDLS and CDR2 is YYNGEE in the germline V gene. CDR3 amino acids: CASSVGMLEGGYTF. The CDR3 nucleotides are TGTGCCAGCAGCGTAGGGATGTTGGAGGGAGGCTACACCTTC.

This clonotype was seen repeatedly, ten times or more. The chain is built from TRBV7-3 and TRBJ2-3; D uncertain. CDR3 length: 13 residues. Germline CDR1 is SGHTA and CDR2 is FQGTGA. Trimming took 4 bases from V and 2 from J, leaving 7 bases between them. In DNA, the CDR3 is TGTGCCAGCAGCTCGGCAACCACAGATACGCAGTATTTT. Its protein product is CASSSATTDTQYF.

This clonotype has ten or more counts. CDR3 sequence reads: CASSFLGSGQETQYF. The CDR3 nucleotides are TGTGCCAGCAGTTTTTTGGGGTCTGGCCAAGAGACCCAGTACTTC. The chain has TRBV12-3 or TRBV12-4 and TRBJ2-5; D unclear. CDR3 length: 15 residues. V shed 3 bases and J shed 1 base, with 12 bases lying between them.

This rearrangement joins TRBV7-3 to TRBJ2-7; D call uncertain. The CDR3 is made up of 13 amino acids. The germline V and J ends were trimmed by 4 bases and 2 bases, with 9 bases remaining between them. Germline V gene sequence: CDR1 SGHTA, CDR2 FQGTGA. Here the CDR3 reads CASSYPGPYEQYF. The CDR3 nucleotides read TGTGCCAGCAGCTACCCTGGTCCCTACGAGCAGTACTTC.

The genes are TRBV10-3 and TRBJ2-1; TRBD2 is a possible D gene (6 bases). This CDR3 comprises 15 residues. V shed 6 bases and J shed 0 bases, with 12 bases lying between them. The germline V gene has CDR1 ENHRY and CDR2 SYGVKD. This CDR3 is CAIREGLNSYNEQFF. In DNA form, the CDR3 reads TGTGCCATCAGAGAGGGACTCAACTCCTACAATGAGCAGTTCTTC.

This chain joins TRBV2 and TRBJ2-2; D is unclear. This CDR3 has 13 amino acids. Trimming removed 4 bases from V and 2 bases from J, with 5 bases in between. Germline V gene sequence: CDR1 SNHLY, CDR2 FYNNEI. In nucleotides, the CDR3 is TGTGCCAGCAGTGCCGACAACACCGGGGAGCTGTTTTTT. Its protein product is CASSADNTGELFF.

CDR3 DNA sequence: TGCAGCGTTGAAGTACAGGGAGAGGAAGCTTTCTTT. This sequence encodes CSVEVQGEEAFF. The chain is built from TRBV29-1 and TRBJ1-1, with TRBD1 as a possible D gene (6 bases). The CDR3 contains 12 residues. The germline CDR1 and CDR2 sequences are SQVTM and ANQGSEA. The V end lost 1 base, the J end lost 8 bases, and 11 bases lay between the germline ends.

The chain combines TRBV2 with TRBJ2-7; weak D call: TRBD1 (6 bases). CDR1 is SNHLY, CDR2 FYNNEI, per germline. Trimming pared 9 bases from V and 5 bases from J, leaving 14 bases between. This CDR3 contains 12 residues. CDR3 in amino acids: CARGQGFNEQYF. The CDR3 nucleotides are TGTGCCAGGGGGCAGGGGTTCAACGAGCAGTACTTC.

The gene calls are TRBV2 and TRBJ1-1; D is ambiguous. CDR1 is SNHLY, CDR2 FYNNEI, per germline. The CDR3 has 14 amino acids. The V gene lost 5 bases and the J gene lost 0 bases, with 10 bases spanning the gap. The CDR3 DNA sequence: TGTGCCAGCAGTCGCGGGTTAATGAACACTGAAGCTTTCTTT. This gives the protein CASSRGLMNTEAFF.

This sequence joins TRBV27 and TRBJ2-2; no reliable D call. V was cut by 4 bases and J by 7 bases, with 10 bases left in between. This CDR3 contains 13 residues. Germline values: CDR1 MNHEY, CDR2 SMNVEV (reference sequence). CDR3 sequence (DNA): TGTGCCAGCAGTTCCGTAGGGATCGGGGAGCTGTTTTTT. This translates into CASSSVGIGELFF.

Turning to this clonotype: Sequence at one end of the junction differs from germline and may be a read error. The genes are TRBV10-3 and TRBJ2-2, with D possibly matching TRBD2 (5 bases). Germline CDR1 reads ENHRY; CDR2 reads SYGVKD. The CDR3 consists of 12 residues. CDR3 in amino acids: CAIREVTGELLF. The DNA for the CDR3 is TGTGCCATCCGTGAGGTCACCGGGGAGCTGCTTTTT.

In its sample, this clonotype was seen a few times. This chain uses TRBV15 with TRBJ2-5; TRBD1 agrees at 9 bases. CDR3 length equals 16 residues. The V gene end was trimmed by 0 bases and the J gene end by 3 bases; junction bases not matched to a gene: 5. Germline CDR1 is LNHNV and CDR2 is YYDKDF (reference sequence). CDR3 coding DNA: TGTGCCACCAGCAGAGATACGGGACAGGGAGAAGAGACCCAGTACTTC. It yields the protein CATSRDTGQGEETQYF.

This clonotype was detected many times. The V and J genes are TRBV7-6 and TRBJ1-2; TRBD1 agrees at 10 bases. Germline CDR1 reads SGHVS; CDR2 reads FNYEAQ. V trimming: 4 bases; J trimming: 7 bases; junction bases outside the gene matches: 12. The CDR3 consists of 16 residues. CDR3 sequence (DNA): TGTGCCAGCAGCTCCGGCGCCGGGACAGGGGATGGTGGCTACACCTTC. The encoded protein is CASSSGAGTGDGGYTF.

V usage is TRBV10-1 and J usage is TRBJ2-3; D ambiguous. CDR3 size: 15 residues. Germline values: CDR1 WNHNN, CDR2 SYGVQD (reference sequence). V dropped 2 bases and J dropped 0 bases, with 9 bases sitting between them. The CDR3 here is CASSEDVTSTDTQYF. DNA of the CDR3: TGCGCCAGCAGTGAGGACGTAACTAGCACAGATACGCAGTATTTT.

The chain couples TRBV5-1 to TRBJ2-7, with TRBD1 matching 7 bases. Germline V CDR1 and CDR2: SGHRS, YFSETQ. The CDR3 length is 16 residues. The V and J ends lost 3 bases and 5 bases, in that order; junction bases with no gene match: 14. CDR3 bases: TGCGCCAGCAGCTCAACAGGCCCCACTACAGGGGACGAGCAGTACTTC. This encodes CASSSTGPTTGDEQYF.